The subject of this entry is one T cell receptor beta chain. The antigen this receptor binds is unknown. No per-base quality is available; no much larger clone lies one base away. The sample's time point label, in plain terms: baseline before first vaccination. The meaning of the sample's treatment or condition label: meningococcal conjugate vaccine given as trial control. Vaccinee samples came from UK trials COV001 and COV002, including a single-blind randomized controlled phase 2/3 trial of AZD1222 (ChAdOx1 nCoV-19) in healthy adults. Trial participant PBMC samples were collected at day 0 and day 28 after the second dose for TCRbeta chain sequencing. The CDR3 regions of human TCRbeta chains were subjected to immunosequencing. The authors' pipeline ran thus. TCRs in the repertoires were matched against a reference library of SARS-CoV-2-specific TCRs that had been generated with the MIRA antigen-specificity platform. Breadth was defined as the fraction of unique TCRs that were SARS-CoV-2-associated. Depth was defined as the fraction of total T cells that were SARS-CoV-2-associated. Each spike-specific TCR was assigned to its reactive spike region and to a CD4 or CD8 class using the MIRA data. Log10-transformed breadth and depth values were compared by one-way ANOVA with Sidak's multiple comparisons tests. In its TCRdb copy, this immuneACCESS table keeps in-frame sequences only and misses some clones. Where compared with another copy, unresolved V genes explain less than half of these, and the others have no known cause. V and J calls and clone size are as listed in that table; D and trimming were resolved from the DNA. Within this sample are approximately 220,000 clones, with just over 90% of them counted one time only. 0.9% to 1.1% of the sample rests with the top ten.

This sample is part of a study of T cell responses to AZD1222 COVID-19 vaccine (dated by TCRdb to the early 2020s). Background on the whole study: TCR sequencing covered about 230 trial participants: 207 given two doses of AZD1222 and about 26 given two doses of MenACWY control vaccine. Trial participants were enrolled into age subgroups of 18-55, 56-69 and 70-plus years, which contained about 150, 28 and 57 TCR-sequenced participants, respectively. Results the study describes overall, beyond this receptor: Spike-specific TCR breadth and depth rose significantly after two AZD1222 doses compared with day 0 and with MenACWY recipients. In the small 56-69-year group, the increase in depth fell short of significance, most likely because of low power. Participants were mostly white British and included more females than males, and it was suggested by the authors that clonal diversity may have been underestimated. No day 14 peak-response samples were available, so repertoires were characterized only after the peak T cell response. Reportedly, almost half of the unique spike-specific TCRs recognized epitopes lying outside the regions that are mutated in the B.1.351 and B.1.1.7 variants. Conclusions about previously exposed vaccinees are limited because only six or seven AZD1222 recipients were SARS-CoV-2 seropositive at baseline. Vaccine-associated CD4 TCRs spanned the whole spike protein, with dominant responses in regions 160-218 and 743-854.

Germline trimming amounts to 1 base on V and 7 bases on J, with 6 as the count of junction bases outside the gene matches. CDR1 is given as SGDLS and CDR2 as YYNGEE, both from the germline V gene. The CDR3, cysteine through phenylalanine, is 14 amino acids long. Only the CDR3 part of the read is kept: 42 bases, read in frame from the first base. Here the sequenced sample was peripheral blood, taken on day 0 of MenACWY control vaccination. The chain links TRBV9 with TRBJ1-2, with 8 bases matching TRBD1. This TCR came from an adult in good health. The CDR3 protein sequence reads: CASSVIQGAGGYTF. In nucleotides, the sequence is TGTGCCAGCAGCGTAATCCAGGGGGCTGGTGGCTACACCTTC. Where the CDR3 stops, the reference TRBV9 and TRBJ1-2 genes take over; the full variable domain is DSGVTQTPKHLITATGQRVTLRCSPRSGDLSVYWYQQSLDQGLQFLIQYYNGEERAKGNILERFSAQQFPDLHSELNLSSLELGDSALYFCASSVIQGAGGYTFGSGTRLTVV.